A single sample gave rise to the 17 T cell receptor beta chains below, sequenced in a study of T-cell reconstitution after alpha-beta-depleted transplantation in children. Unique molecular identifiers were incorporated when the TCRbeta library was constructed. TCRdb reprocessed the PCR reads via MiXCR and lists one record per CDR3 protein. Among fewer than 350,000 distinct CDR3 sequences listed, over 7% were seen once. Findings and caveats of the study: The main origin of T-cell counts and diversity one year after transplant was newly produced T cells.

Antigen specificity for these receptors is unknown. The starting material was peripheral blood, obtained 360 days after TCRalphabeta/CD19-depleted stem cell transplant. These receptors were obtained from a female patient between 2 and 15 years old who had a stem cell transplant for Fanconi anemia, so the T cells may come from the graft donor.

This clonotype was counted many times. J is TRBJ2-2 and V is TRBV7-8; 9 bases map to TRBD1. CDR1 and CDR2 from the germline V gene are SGHVS and FQNEAQ. V trimming: 4 bases; J trimming: 5 bases; junction bases outside the gene matches: 11. The CDR3 loop spans 17 amino acids. The CDR3 loop is CASSSRTGQGGTGELFF. The CDR3 DNA reads as TGTGCCAGCAGCTCCCGTACGGGACAGGGAGGGACCGGGGAGCTGTTTTTT.

This sequence joins TRBV3-1 and TRBJ1-2; no definite D call. The germline gives CDR1 LGHDT, CDR2 YNNKEL (reference sequence). V was shortened by 5 bases and J by 6 bases, with 19 bases between the two germline ends. There are 15 residues in the CDR3. CDR3 sequence reads: CASSLGQAVYNGYTF. The CDR3 nucleotides read TGTGCCAGCAGCTTAGGGCAGGCGGTATATAATGGCTACACCTTC.

This clonotype was seen many times. CDR3 DNA sequence: TGCGCCAGCAGCTTGGAACGGTATGAGCAGTTCTTC. Translated, it gives CASSLERYEQFF. The V call is TRBV5-1, the J call TRBJ2-1; no reliable D call. CDR3 length: 12 residues. Germline CDR1 reads SGHRS; CDR2 reads YFSETQ. Trimming stripped 0 bases from V and 8 bases from J, with 6 bases between.

This clonotype was counted once. V gene TRBV5-1 combines with J gene TRBJ1-1; no reliable D call. V was clipped by 2 bases and J by 11 bases, with 16 bases between them. Germline V gene lookup returns CDR1 SGHRS and CDR2 YFSETQ. The length of the CDR3 is 13 residues. The CDR3, as DNA: TGCGCCAGCAGCTTTGGGCTCCCCTCGGGCGCTTTCTTT. Translation: CASSFGLPSGAFF.

This clonotype was detected many times. The chain uses TRBV28 and TRBJ2-3, with TRBD2 identical over 14 bases. Germline CDR1 MDHEN, CDR2 SYDVKM. The CDR3 has 19 residues. V was clipped by 2 bases and J by 7 bases; unmatched bases: 14. DNA of the CDR3: TGTGCCAGCAGTTTAGTGCCGGCCGGGACTAGCGGGAGAGACAATACGCAGTATTTT. Translation gives CASSLVPAGTSGRDNTQYF.

This chain connects TRBV27 to TRBJ2-5, with TRBD2 identical over 9 bases. J was trimmed by 1 base and V by 1 base; bases with no gene match: 19. Germline V gene lookup returns CDR1 MNHEY and CDR2 SMNVEV (reference sequence). This CDR3 region has 21 residues. The CDR3 sequence: CASSLWLDWLAGRGGQETQYF. The CDR3 bases are TGTGCCAGCAGTTTATGGCTCGATTGGCTAGCGGGAAGAGGGGGCCAAGAGACCCAGTACTTC.

This clonotype was counted many times. This chain links TRBV10-2 with TRBJ2-6; D assignment may be TRBD1 or TRBD2 (6 bases each). Germline values: CDR1 WSHSY, CDR2 SAAADI. The CDR3 contains 16 residues. V dropped 9 bases and J dropped 0 bases, with 15 bases sitting between them. The CDR3 region is CASGKGGLSGANVLTF. DNA for the CDR3: TGCGCCAGTGGCAAGGGGGGACTCTCTGGGGCCAACGTCCTGACTTTC.

In its sample, this clonotype was seen many times. The genes are TRBV5-5 and TRBJ1-5; 7 bases match TRBD1. This CDR3 spans 13 amino acids. With 4 bases clipped from V and 5 bases from J, the junction kept 3 bases outside the gene matches. In germline, CDR1 is SGHKS, CDR2 YYEKEE (reference sequence). The CDR3 reads CASSVQGDQPQHF. CDR3 sequence (DNA): TGTGCCAGCAGCGTCCAGGGGGATCAGCCCCAGCATTTT.

This clonotype was seen repeatedly, ten times or more. This chain joins TRBV7-3 and TRBJ2-3; the match to TRBD2 covers 11 bases. This CDR3 is built from 16 residues. Germline V CDR1 and CDR2: SGHTA, FQGTGA. The trim removed 2 bases at V and 4 bases at J, leaving 5 bases unmatched. CDR3 bases: TGTGCCAGCAGCTTATTAGCGGGGGGGCCCCCAGATACGCAGTATTTT. It codes for CASSLLAGGPPDTQYF.

This clonotype has just a few counts. The V call is TRBV12-3 or TRBV12-4, the J call TRBJ2-5, with D perhaps matching TRBD2 (6 bases). CDR3 length: 12 amino acids. Trimming shortened V by 6 bases and J by 9 bases, and 14 bases separated the two germline ends. In nucleotides, the CDR3 is TGTGCCAGCAGCCCCGGGGGTCTGGCCCAGTACTTC. This sequence encodes CASSPGGLAQYF.

This clonotype has ten or more counts. V usage is TRBV12-3 or TRBV12-4 and J usage is TRBJ1-5; D possibly corresponds to TRBD1 (6 bases). Trimming pared 6 bases from V and 6 bases from J, leaving 12 bases between. The CDR3 totals 13 residues. The CDR3 sequence: CASRENRAQPQHF. The CDR3 DNA follows: TGTGCCAGCAGGGAGAACAGGGCTCAGCCCCAGCATTTT.

This clonotype occurred many times. The V and J genes are TRBV20-1 and TRBJ1-1; no definite D call. The CDR3 contains 15 residues. Germline V gives CDR1 DFQATT, CDR2 SNEGSKA (reference sequence). V was clipped by 3 bases and J by 4 bases, with 18 bases between them. CDR3 DNA sequence: TGCAGTGCTAGTAGGACGGATTGGGAGGGCACTGAAGCTTTCTTT. Translation: CSASRTDWEGTEAFF.

This clonotype has ten or more counts. V is TRBV5-5 and J is TRBJ2-1; D may match TRBD1 or TRBD2 (5 bases each). The CDR3 sequence is 13 residues long. Between the trimmed V and J ends, which lost 2 bases and 9 bases, there was a span of 12 bases. Per germline, CDR1 SGHKS and CDR2 YYEKEE (reference sequence). This CDR3 reads CASSFPGSVEQFF. The DNA of the CDR3 is TGTGCCAGCAGCTTTCCAGGGAGCGTTGAGCAGTTCTTC.

This clonotype was observed a few times. The chain uses TRBV11-2 and TRBJ1-4, with a tentative D call TRBD1 (5 bases). The length of the CDR3 is 16 residues. V lost 1 base and J 8 bases, leaving 17 bases between the germline ends. Germline V CDR1 and CDR2: SGHAT, FQNNGV. DNA of the CDR3: TGTGCCAGCAGCTTAGTCGAGGGGCGGATCGGGGAAAAACTGTTTTTT. This codes for CASSLVEGRIGEKLFF.

With regard to this clonotype: Since a much larger clone is just one base distant, this may be a read error. The genes are TRBV4-3 and TRBJ2-3; D is unclear. This CDR3 spans 20 amino acids. Germline CDR1 reads LGHNA; CDR2 reads YSLEER. CDR3 in amino acids: CASSQEGRRAATSATDAQYF. The CDR3 region has the DNA TGCGCCAGCAGCCAAGAAGGGCGTCGCGCAGCAACCTCTGCCACAGATGCGCAGTATTTT.

V and J are TRBV6-2 or TRBV6-3 and TRBJ2-7; D ambiguous. The CDR3 sequence is 16 residues long. Germline V gene lookup returns CDR1 MNHEY and CDR2 SVGEGT. Trimming shortened V by 2 bases and J by 0 bases, and 14 bases separated the two germline ends. The CDR3 DNA reads TGTGCCAGCAGTTACGATCTAGATCTTAGCTCCTACGAGCAGTACGTC. It encodes CASSYDLDLSSYEQYV.

This clonotype was seen ten or more times. The J gene is TRBJ2-7, the V gene TRBV6-5, with D uncertain. The CDR3 covers 13 residues. Looked up from germline, CDR1 is MNHEY and CDR2 is SVGAGI. The V and J ends lost 0 bases and 4 bases respectively, with 7 bases between them. The CDR3 DNA sequence: TGTGCCAGCAGTTACTCGATGGGGTACGAGCAGTACTTC. Protein product: CASSYSMGYEQYF.